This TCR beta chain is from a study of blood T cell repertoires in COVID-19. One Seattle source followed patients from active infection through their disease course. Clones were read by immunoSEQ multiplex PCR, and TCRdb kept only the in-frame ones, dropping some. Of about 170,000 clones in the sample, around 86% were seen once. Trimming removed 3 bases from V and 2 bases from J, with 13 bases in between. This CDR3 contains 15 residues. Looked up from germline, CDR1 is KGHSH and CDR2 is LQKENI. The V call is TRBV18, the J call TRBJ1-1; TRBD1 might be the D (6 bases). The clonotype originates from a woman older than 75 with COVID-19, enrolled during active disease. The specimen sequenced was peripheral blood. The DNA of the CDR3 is TGTGCCAGCTCACCCGCCGGGGGGGGCAACACTGAAGCTTTCTTT. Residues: CASSPAGGGNTEAFF.